This T cell receptor beta chain came from a study of technical replicates of blood from a few donors. The junction had 3 bases not matched to a gene; V was cut back by 0 bases and J by 5 bases. This CDR3 comprises 15 residues. In germline, CDR1 is SGDLS, CDR2 YYNGEE. Assay used: immunoSEQ multiplex PCR; TCRdb lists only in-frame clones, some missing. The table shows 75,000 to 95,000 clones, with just under 95% occurring only once. The source material was T cells isolated from PBMCs. The gene calls are TRBV9 and TRBJ2-1; TRBD2 matches 9 bases. The receptor was derived from a human donor in good health. The CDR3 sequence: CASSVELAGDNEQFF. The CDR3 DNA reads TGTGCCAGCAGCGTAGAGTTAGCGGGGGACAATGAGCAGTTCTTC.